This TCR beta chain stems from a study of regulatory T cells in long-lasting Graves disease. Overall study: Antithyroid drugs had been given to newly diagnosed Graves' patients for under 3 months.

Regarding the study as a whole: Persistent disease preferred TRBV28, TRBJ1-2 and TRBJ2-5; new disease, TRBV20-1 and TRBJ2-1.

This clonotype was found many times. The antigen remains undetermined. The CDR3 length is 18 residues. Looked up from germline, CDR1 is MNHNS and CDR2 is SASEGT. V was pared by 2 bases and J by 2 bases, with 19 bases between. Time point denoted: newly diagnosed GD, antithyroid drugs for less than 3 months. The TCR library was made from RNA that had been extracted from PBMCs in TRIzol. The authors drew 9 to 9.5 milliliters of peripheral blood into EDTA tubes. iRepertoire HTBI primers and Arm-PCR of CDR3 regions built TCR beta libraries. TCRdb reprocessed the multiplex PCR reads via MiXCR and lists one record per CDR3 protein. The sample lists approximately 390,000 distinct CDR3 sequences; about a sixth were seen once. This sample also belongs to another study, concerning T cells in Graves' hyperthyroidism and ophthalmopathy. This second report adds: Subjects aged 18 to 65 presented with newly diagnosed hyperthyroidism of less than 2 months' duration.

The sequence derives from a young woman with Graves disease. The material was peripheral blood mononuclear cells (PBMCs), obtained at new diagnosis, from a patient treated with antithyroid drugs. The chain is built from TRBV6-1 and TRBJ1-5; D gene ambiguous. The CDR3 protein is CASSERISNSVRNQPQHF. In DNA, the CDR3 is TGTGCCAGCAGTGAAAGGATTTCCAACAGTGTTCGCAATCAGCCCCAGCATTTT.